Below are 26 T cell receptor beta chains sequenced from a single sample in a study of T cells in Graves' hyperthyroidism and ophthalmopathy. TCR beta CDR3 sequences were amplified from RNA transcripts. First-round RT-PCR targeting the TCR CDR3 was performed with the HTBI primer set. Via MiXCR, TCRdb re-called the multiplex PCR reads, giving one row per CDR3 protein. The data contain hundreds of thousands of distinct CDR3 sequences, 20% of them singletons. Sequenced: blood. All receptors come from a man aged 25 to 45 with Graves' ophthalmopathy.

The table lists this clonotype with a few counts. The DNA for the CDR3 is TGTGCCAGCAGTATCGGACTAGCGGGGGGATACAATGAGCAGTTCTTC. It yields the protein CASSIGLAGGYNEQFF. The V and J genes are TRBV27 and TRBJ2-1; TRBD2 agrees at 14 bases. The length of the CDR3 is 16 residues. Germline V CDR1 and CDR2: MNHEY, SMNVEV (reference sequence). V shed 5 bases, J shed 4 bases, and the junction held 4 bases outside the gene matches.

V gene TRBV12-3 or TRBV12-4 combines with J gene TRBJ2-2, with 7 bases lining up with TRBD2. V trimming: 3 bases; J trimming: 1 base; junction bases outside the gene matches: 5. The CDR3 has 16 residues. The CDR3 region is CASSFRLAENTGELFF. The CDR3 region has the DNA TGTGCCAGCAGTTTCCGCCTAGCGGAGAACACCGGGGAGCTGTTTTTT.

J is TRBJ2-5 and V is TRBV10-3, with 10 nucleotides matching TRBD1. The CDR3 is 14 residues long. Germline V CDR1 and CDR2: ENHRY, SYGVKD. J gave up 7 bases and V 2 bases, and 4 bases lay outside the gene matches. The CDR3 nucleotides read TGTGCCATCAGTGAGGGGACAGGGGTTGTGACCCAGTACTTC. Protein: CAISEGTGVVTQYF.

Worth noting for this clonotype: The junction shows a germline mismatch at one end, possibly a read error. The V call is TRBV20-1, the J call TRBJ1-3; unclear D gene. Germline V lookup: CDR1 DFQATT, CDR2 SNEGSKA (reference sequence). This CDR3 is 14 amino acids long. The chain's CDR3 is CSASKGTSGNIIYF. Written as DNA, the CDR3 is TGCAGTGCCTCCAAGGGCACTTCTGGAAACATCATATATTTT.

The V call is TRBV18, the J call TRBJ2-3; TRBD2 might be the D (5 bases). The CDR3 is 17 amino acids. V was pared by 3 bases and J by 0 bases, with 16 bases between. Per the germline V gene, CDR1 is KGHSH and CDR2 is LQKENI. The CDR3 DNA follows: TGTGCCAGCTCACCTTACACGACTACCATGAGCACAGATACGCAGTATTTT. This sequence encodes CASSPYTTTMSTDTQYF.

The gene calls are TRBV9 and TRBJ2-3; 9 nucleotides line up with TRBD1. This CDR3 contains 15 residues. Germline-derived CDR1 and CDR2 are SGDLS and YYNGEE. J gave up 2 bases and V 5 bases, and 6 bases lay outside the gene matches. The CDR3 DNA reads TGTGCCAGCAGTGGGACAGGGACCTACACAGATACGCAGTATTTT. This gives the protein CASSGTGTYTDTQYF.

Ten or more counts support this clonotype. The CDR3 sequence: CASSVRPGGGSYEQYF. CDR3 nucleotide sequence: TGTGCCAGCAGTGTAAGGCCGGGGGGAGGTTCCTACGAGCAGTACTTC. V and J are TRBV2 and TRBJ2-7, with TRBD2 matching over 7 bases. After removal of 4 bases from V and 1 base from J, the junction contained 10 bases not matched to a gene. Per germline, CDR1 SNHLY and CDR2 FYNNEI. CDR3 length: 16 amino acids. Variable domain in full (rest from reference TRBV2 and TRBJ2-7): EPEVTQTPSHQVTQMGQEVILRCVPISNHLYFYWYRQILGQKVEFLVSFYNNEISEKSEIFDDQFSVERPDGSNFTLKIRSTKLEDSAMYFCASSVRPGGGSYEQYFGPGTRLTVT.

This clonotype appeared a few times. The chain employs TRBV5-6 and TRBJ1-4; 7 nucleotides line up with TRBD1. Germline CDR1 and CDR2: SGHDT and YYEEEE. The CDR3 runs to 15 residues. The ends lost 0 bases at V and 6 bases at J; junction bases unmatched: 5. The CDR3, as DNA: TGTGCCAGCAGCTTGGCCGGGACAGAAGATGAAAAACTGTTTTTT. It codes for CASSLAGTEDEKLFF.

This clonotype was recorded a few times. The chain joins TRBV7-9 to TRBJ2-2, with a weak D call TRBD1 (5 bases). V lost 0 bases to trimming and J lost 3 bases, with 8 bases between them. The CDR3 covers 15 residues. Looked up from germline, CDR1 is SEHNR and CDR2 is FQNEAQ (reference sequence). CDR3 sequence: CASSLALGDTGELFF. DNA of the CDR3: TGTGCCAGCAGCTTAGCCCTAGGGGACACCGGGGAGCTGTTTTTT.

V is TRBV11-2 and J is TRBJ2-1, with 8 positions matching TRBD1. The germline gives CDR1 SGHAT, CDR2 FQNNGV. The CDR3 is made up of 13 amino acids. V trimming: 7 bases; J trimming: 9 bases; junction bases outside the gene matches: 8. CDR3 in amino acids: CASTSGGLTEQFF. The DNA for the CDR3 is TGTGCCAGCACCTCAGGGGGCCTCACTGAGCAGTTCTTC.

This clonotype was observed a handful of times. Compared with germline, one end of the junction differs, possibly owing to a read error. The chain employs TRBV20-1 and TRBJ2-1; a weak D match, TRBD1 (6 bases). Germline V lookup: CDR1 DFQATT, CDR2 SNEGSKA (reference sequence). This CDR3 is 12 amino acids long. For the CDR3, the DNA is TGCAGTGCTAGGGGACAAGACAATGGGCAGTTCTTC. It encodes CSARGQDNGQFF.

In its sample, this clonotype was seen many times. The V gene is TRBV28, the J gene TRBJ2-6, with D uncertain. The V gene's germline CDR1 is MDHEN and CDR2 SYDVKM. The CDR3 is made up of 14 amino acids. Trimming cost V 3 bases and J 0 bases, with 3 bases left between them. CDR3 protein: CASSLTSGANVLTF. DNA of the CDR3: TGTGCCAGCAGTTTGACCTCTGGGGCCAACGTCCTGACTTTC.

This clonotype was counted ten times or more. The CDR3 DNA reads as TGTGCCTGGGACACCATGAACACTGAAGCTTTCTTT. Its translation is CAWDTMNTEAFF. This chain links TRBV30 with TRBJ1-1; D remains unclear. Germline V gene data show CDR1 as GTSNPN and CDR2 as SVGIG (reference sequence). This CDR3 is 12 amino acids long. V was clipped by 5 bases and J by 0 bases, with 7 bases between them.

The sample holds a few counts of this clonotype. The chain recombines TRBV28 with TRBJ1-2; 11 bases fit TRBD1. This CDR3 comprises 15 residues. Per germline, CDR1 MDHEN and CDR2 SYDVKM. Germline trimming cut 3 bases from V and 4 bases from J; bases unmatched to any gene: 4. This CDR3 is CASSFRDRGSYGYTF. In DNA, the CDR3 is TGTGCCAGCAGTTTTCGGGACAGGGGGAGCTATGGCTACACCTTC.

V is TRBV14 and J is TRBJ2-7, with D possibly being TRBD1 (6 bases). V lost 3 bases to trimming and J lost 2 bases, with 23 bases between them. Looked up from germline, CDR1 is SGHDN and CDR2 is FVKESK. CDR3 length equals 18 residues. The CDR3 loop is CASSHIPHPGVNPYEQYF. The CDR3, as DNA: TGTGCCAGCAGCCATATTCCACACCCAGGGGTAAATCCCTACGAGCAGTACTTC. The full variable domain, its missing parts supplied by reference TRBV14 and TRBJ2-7, is EAGVTQFPSHSVIEKGQTVTLRCDPISGHDNLYWYRRVMGKEIKFLLHFVKESKQDESGMPNNRFLAERTGGTYSTLKVQPAELEDSGVYFCASSHIPHPGVNPYEQYFGPGTRLTVT.

This clonotype was observed a few times. Here the CDR3 DNA reads TGTGCCAGCAGCCAAGATACGGGTACTGAGGCGTACTTC. It is translated as CASSQDTGTEAYF. This rearrangement joins TRBV3-1 to TRBJ2-5, with D unresolved. This CDR3 has 13 residues. V dropped 0 bases and J dropped 13 bases, with 15 bases sitting between them. Germline CDR1 LGHDT, CDR2 YNNKEL (reference sequence).

The chain combines TRBV12-3 or TRBV12-4 with TRBJ2-3; the D gene is possibly TRBD1 (6 bases). This CDR3 has 14 residues. The ends were cut back, 8 bases at V and 1 base at J, with 13 bases in the middle. Here the CDR3 DNA reads TGTGCCAGCGGCCACGAGGGGGGCACAGATACGCAGTATTTT. Translation gives CASGHEGGTDTQYF.

The V call is TRBV29-1, the J call TRBJ1-2; D is unclear. CDR3 length: 13 amino acids. The germline V gene has CDR1 SQVTM and CDR2 ANQGSEA. V lost 3 bases, J lost 5 bases, and 13 bases lay in between. The CDR3 reads CSVDGAGEYGYTF. The CDR3 nucleotides are TGCAGCGTTGATGGAGCTGGGGAGTATGGCTACACCTTC.

This rearrangement joins TRBV30 to TRBJ1-5; 10 bases agree with TRBD1. V was pared by 5 bases and J by 3 bases, with 4 bases of the junction left unmatched. The CDR3 length is 14 residues. Germline-derived CDR1 and CDR2 are GTSNPN and SVGIG (reference sequence). The CDR3 is CAWDRGHDNQPQHF. The CDR3 DNA reads as TGTGCCTGGGACAGGGGGCACGACAATCAGCCCCAGCATTTT.

This clonotype was seen repeatedly, ten times or more. The V and J genes are TRBV28 and TRBJ1-2; TRBD1 matches at 7 bases. The CDR3 length is 13 residues. V lost 5 bases, J lost 6 bases, and 6 bases stayed unmatched. Germline V gene sequence: CDR1 MDHEN, CDR2 SYDVKM. The CDR3 sequence is CASSPSDRNGYTF. CDR3 DNA sequence: TGTGCCAGCAGTCCCTCGGACAGGAATGGCTACACCTTC.

In this sample, this clonotype turned up a few times. The chain has TRBV12-3 or TRBV12-4 and TRBJ2-7; 7 bases are a match to TRBD1. This CDR3 spans 12 amino acids. The J segment lost 3 bases and the V segment lost 7 bases, leaving 3 bases of the junction unmatched. Here the CDR3 DNA reads TGTGCCAGCAAGGGGGCTGACTACGAGCAGTACTTC. Its translation is CASKGADYEQYF.

At least ten counts were recorded for this clonotype. The chain links TRBV27 to TRBJ2-2; TRBD2 aligns across 14 bases. CDR1 is MNHEY, CDR2 SMNVEV, per germline (reference sequence). The CDR3 contains 17 residues. V trimming: 8 bases; J trimming: 4 bases; junction bases outside the gene matches: 9. CDR3 in DNA: TGTGCCAGCGCAAGGGGGACTAGCGGGAGTGGCACCGGGGAGCTGTTTTTT. Translated: CASARGTSGSGTGELFF.

This clonotype was recorded many times. This sequence joins TRBV30 and TRBJ2-2; D gene ambiguous. CDR1 is GTSNPN, CDR2 SVGIG, per germline (reference sequence). The germline V and J ends were trimmed by 3 bases and 5 bases, with 13 bases remaining between them. CDR3 size: 14 residues. The CDR3 DNA is TGTGCCTGGAGGCGAAGCGTTCTAACCGGGGAGCTGTTTTTT. Encoded protein: CAWRRSVLTGELFF.

J is TRBJ2-1 and V is TRBV5-4; 9 positions match TRBD2. V lost 4 bases to trimming and J lost 3 bases; unmatched junction nucleotides: 5. This CDR3 comprises 15 residues. CDR1 and CDR2 from the germline V gene are SGHNT and YYREEE (reference sequence). CDR3: CASSAGGYRYNEQFF. The CDR3 region has the DNA TGTGCCAGCAGCGCGGGGGGGTACCGCTACAATGAGCAGTTCTTC.

This clonotype was detected a few times. The CDR3 protein is CASSPGQDPNTEAFF. The CDR3 bases are TGCGCCAGCAGCCCCGGACAGGATCCAAACACTGAAGCTTTCTTT. V usage is TRBV5-1 and J usage is TRBJ1-1; 7 bases line up with TRBD1. The V gene's germline CDR1 is SGHRS and CDR2 YFSETQ. The CDR3 loop spans 15 amino acids. After removal of 4 bases from V and 2 bases from J, the junction contained 8 bases not matched to a gene.

This clonotype has at least ten counts. The chain joins TRBV24-1 to TRBJ2-7; D gene uncertain. Germline V gene data show CDR1 as KGHDR and CDR2 as SFDVKD. The CDR3 extends over 13 amino acids. The V gene lost 7 bases and the J gene lost 1 base, with 10 bases spanning the gap. The CDR3 DNA reads as TGTGCCACCAGCCCTTCCCTATCCTACGAGCAGTACTTC. It is translated as CATSPSLSYEQYF.